The following is a TCR beta chain sequence with its context. Its antigen is undetermined. The J segment lost 4 bases and the V segment lost 4 bases, leaving 9 bases of the junction unmatched. The CDR3 length is 16 residues. The library tagged each cDNA molecule with unique molecular identifiers. TCRdb called the RACE reads again in MiXCR, with one record for every CDR3 protein. The table includes 340,000 or so distinct CDR3 sequences, 5.5% to 8% detected once. This specimen comes from a study of human T cells and chemical hapten exposure. Study observations and caveats: Against controls, expanded TCRs gave rise to significantly more large CDR3 similarity clusters.

Specified time point: patch test 1, 2 weeks after DPC sensitization. The treatment denotes: therapeutic diphenylcyclopropenone sensitization with weekly scalp DPC. This clonotype was sampled from a woman under 30 with alopecia areata. Some clones in this sample may be carry-over from other donors' samples. The chain joins TRBV12-3 or TRBV12-4 to TRBJ2-7; TRBD2 aligns across 11 bases. Sample: whole blood, taken in connection with sensitization to the hapten diphenylcyclopropenone (DPC). CDR3: CASSSRTGTSGYEQYF. The CDR3 bases are TGTGCCAGCAGTTCTCGCACCGGGACTAGCGGATACGAGCAGTACTTC.